These 32 T cell receptor beta chains were sequenced from one sample in a study of OX40 agonist ivuxolimab in advanced cancers. Data came from immunoSEQ multiplex PCR; TCRdb stores just in-frame clones and leaves some out. The sample carries 90,000 to 100,000 clones, less than 90% recorded once. The source material was CD4+ or CD8+ T cells sorted from blood, sampled in a trial of the OX40 agonist ivuxolimab. The receptor set was obtained from an adult with an advanced solid tumor such as melanoma, head and neck, liver or kidney cancer.

The genes are TRBV19 and TRBJ1-2; perhaps TRBD1 as D (6 bases). V was shortened by 3 bases and J by 1 base, with 12 bases between the two germline ends. Germline V gene data show CDR1 as LNHDA and CDR2 as SQIVND (reference sequence). The CDR3 runs 15 residues. Here the CDR3 DNA reads TGTGCCAGTAGTATCCGGGACACCTTTAACTATGGCTACACCTTC. Protein: CASSIRDTFNYGYTF.

The V gene is TRBV30, the J gene TRBJ2-3; D gene uncertain. The germline gives CDR1 GTSNPN, CDR2 SVGIG (reference sequence). The V gene lost 0 bases and the J gene lost 5 bases, with 6 bases spanning the gap. This CDR3 is built from 12 residues. This CDR3 is CAWSVTRDTQYF. The DNA for the CDR3 is TGTGCCTGGAGTGTAACTCGAGATACGCAGTATTTT.

This clone was found a few times. The chain joins TRBV6-1 to TRBJ1-1, with D unclear. Germline V gene sequence: CDR1 MNHNS, CDR2 SASEGT. The V end was cut by 3 bases, the J end by 1 base, with 3 bases between. This CDR3 is built from 12 residues. Here the CDR3 reads CASSERNTEAFF. CDR3 sequence (DNA): TGTGCCAGCAGTGAGCGGAACACTGAAGCTTTCTTT.

This clone was detected a few times. The chain employs TRBV21-1 and TRBJ2-3; the table's D call TRBD1 went unverified against the DNA. TRBV21-1 represents a pseudogene. The CDR3 is 16 residues long. CDR3 sequence reads: CASSKATGIVPDTQYF. CDR3 nucleotide sequence: TGTGCCAGCAGCAAAGCGACAGGCATCGTGCCAGATACGCAGTATTTT.

This clone was observed a few times. The J gene is TRBJ1-4, the V gene TRBV5-4; D is unresolved. The CDR3 contains 13 residues. CDR1 is SGHNT and CDR2 is YYREEE in the germline V gene (reference sequence). The V and J ends lost 5 bases and 2 bases respectively, with 7 bases between them. CDR3 DNA sequence: TGTGCCAGCAGTTCCGGCACTAATGAAAAACTGTTTTTT. This translates into CASSSGTNEKLFF. Using reference TRBV5-4 and TRBJ1-4 for the parts outside the CDR3, the full variable domain is ETGVTQSPTHLIKTRGQQVTLRCSSQSGHNTVSWYQQALGQGPQFIFQYYREEENGRGNFPPRFSGLQFPNYSSELNVNALELDDSALYLCASSSGTNEKLFFGSGTQLSVL.

V is TRBV5-8 and J is TRBJ2-1, with a tentative D call TRBD2 (5 bases). Germline V gene sequence: CDR1 SGHTS, CDR2 YDEGEE. The length of the CDR3 is 11 residues. V was clipped by 5 bases and J by 15 bases, with 15 bases between them. CDR3 region: CASSSGLGPFF. CDR3 bases: TGTGCCAGCAGTTCGGGATTGGGCCCGTTCTTC.

This clone appeared a single time. V and J are TRBV6-1 and TRBJ2-1, with D tentatively TRBD2 (5 bases). Between the trimmed V and J ends, which lost 4 bases and 2 bases, there was a span of 15 bases. CDR1 MNHNS and CDR2 SASEGT come from the germline V gene. This CDR3 has 16 residues. CDR3 sequence (DNA): TGTGCCAGCAGTGTGAGAAGCGGAGATCCCTACAATGAGCAGTTCTTC. Translated, it gives CASSVRSGDPYNEQFF.

This chain connects TRBV28 to TRBJ2-5; D is undetermined. This CDR3 spans 11 amino acids. Germline V gene sequence: CDR1 MDHEN, CDR2 SYDVKM. V lost 6 bases to trimming and J lost 6 bases, with 8 bases between them. The CDR3 loop reads CASSLFQTQYF. CDR3 in DNA: TGTGCCAGCAGCCTCTTTCAGACCCAGTACTTC. Based on the CDR3 plus reference TRBV28 and TRBJ2-5, the full variable domain is DVKVTQSSRYLVKRTGEKVFLECVQDMDHENMFWYRQDPGLGLRLIYFSYDVKMKEKGDIPEGYSVSREKKERFSLILESASTNQTSMYLCASSLFQTQYFGPGTRLLVL.

The chain joins TRBV7-5 to TRBJ2-1; TRBD1 is the table's D call and was not checked against the DNA. TRBV7-5 is a pseudogene segment. CDR3 size: 13 residues. CDR3 sequence: CARSSRQAHEQFF. CDR3 coding DNA: TGTGCCAGAAGCTCCCGACAAGCCCATGAGCAGTTCTTC.

The rearrangement links TRBV5-5 to TRBJ1-5; D is unclear. This CDR3 spans 16 amino acids. V lost 1 base to trimming and J lost 1 base, with 12 bases between them. In germline, CDR1 is SGHKS, CDR2 YYEKEE (reference sequence). CDR3 in DNA: TGTGCCAGCAGCTTGCGGGATGGGCTAAGCAATCAGCCCCAGCATTTT. Its protein is CASSLRDGLSNQPQHF. The full variable domain, with the rest looked up from reference TRBV5-5 and TRBJ1-5, is DAGVTQSPTHLIKTRGQQVTLRCSPISGHKSVSWYQQVLGQGPQFIFQYYEKEERGRGNFPDRFSARQFPNYSSELNVNALLLGDSALYLCASSLRDGLSNQPQHFGDGTRLSIL.

This chain links TRBV27 with TRBJ1-4; D perhaps matches TRBD1 (6 bases). V lost 6 bases, J lost 0 bases, and 20 bases lay in between. The germline gives CDR1 MNHEY, CDR2 SMNVEV (reference sequence). The CDR3 runs to 18 residues. The CDR3 spells CASSAYLDRTATNEKLFF. CDR3 DNA: TGTGCCAGCAGCGCCTACCTCGACAGGACTGCAACTAATGAAAAACTGTTTTTT.

The chain has TRBV7-2 and TRBJ2-1; possible D gene TRBD1, 5 bases. This CDR3 contains 15 residues. Per the germline V gene, CDR1 is SGHTA and CDR2 is FQGNSA. Trimming stripped 1 base from V and 1 base from J, with 8 bases between. In DNA, the CDR3 is TGTGCCAGCAGCTTAGGTGGGGCTTCCTACAATGAGCAGTTCTTC. Translation: CASSLGGASYNEQFF.

The J gene is TRBJ2-7, the V gene TRBV21-1; the table's D call TRBD2 went unverified against the DNA. TRBV21-1 is assigned pseudogene status. The CDR3 contains 14 residues. The CDR3 sequence is CASSINGRAYEQYV. CDR3 in DNA: TGTGCCAGCAGCATAAACGGGAGGGCCTACGAGCAGTACGTC.

This clone came up once. The chain links TRBV7-3 to TRBJ2-3, with D perhaps TRBD1 (6 bases). The V gene's germline CDR1 is SGHTA and CDR2 FQGTGA. V lost 5 bases, J lost 0 bases, and 9 bases lay in between. The CDR3 loop spans 14 amino acids. The chain's CDR3 is CASSLGQSTDTQYF. The CDR3 DNA sequence: TGTGCCAGCAGCCTCGGACAGAGCACAGATACGCAGTATTTT.

The chain combines TRBV7-3 with TRBJ2-3; D remains ambiguous. Germline CDR1 reads SGHTA; CDR2 reads FQGTGA. V was pared by 5 bases and J by 1 base, with 7 bases between. The length of the CDR3 is 13 residues. CDR3 DNA: TGTGCCAGCAGCCCCCGAGGCACAGATACGCAGTATTTT. It codes for CASSPRGTDTQYF.

This chain connects TRBV4-1 to TRBJ2-1; D ambiguous. The CDR3 loop spans 16 amino acids. Germline V lookup: CDR1 MGHRA, CDR2 YSYEKL. V was cut by 1 base and J by 0 bases, with 10 bases left in between. The CDR3 is CASSQGPRSSYNEQFF. CDR3 coding DNA: TGCGCCAGCAGCCAAGGTCCTAGGAGCTCCTACAATGAGCAGTTCTTC.

V usage is TRBV6-1 and J usage is TRBJ1-2, with D possibly matching TRBD1 (5 bases). The length of the CDR3 is 13 residues. The germline gives CDR1 MNHNS, CDR2 SASEGT. Trimming removed 8 bases from V and 10 bases from J, with 20 bases in between. CDR3 amino acids: CASGKTVTMDYTF. CDR3 sequence (DNA): TGTGCCAGCGGCAAGACAGTAACTATGGACTACACCTTC.

The chain couples TRBV5-4 to TRBJ2-5, with TRBD2 matching 10 bases. Germline-derived CDR1 and CDR2 are SGHNT and YYREEE (reference sequence). The junction had 0 bases not matched to a gene; V was cut back by 3 bases and J by 1 base. The CDR3 is made up of 14 amino acids. The CDR3 bases are TGTGCCAGCAGCTCTAGCGGGAGCCAAGAGACCCAGTACTTC. It yields the protein CASSSSGSQETQYF.

The rearrangement joins TRBV19 to TRBJ2-5; 9 nucleotides match TRBD2. Losses at the gene ends were 1 base for V and 4 bases for J; bases not matched to a gene: 4. Germline CDR1 is LNHDA and CDR2 is SQIVND (reference sequence). The CDR3 is 15 residues long. The CDR3 DNA sequence: TGTGCCAGTAGTATAGGCGGTAGCGGGAGAGAGACCCAGTACTTC. Residues: CASSIGGSGRETQYF.

V gene TRBV7-2 combines with J gene TRBJ2-1; D possibly matches TRBD1 or TRBD2 (5 bases each). V was pared by 7 bases and J by 6 bases, with 19 bases between. This CDR3 has 15 residues. From germline, CDR1 is SGHTA and CDR2 FQGNSA. Here the CDR3 DNA reads TGTGCCAGCACCATCCCCGGGACCTTACGCAATGAGCAGTTCTTC. Translating it yields CASTIPGTLRNEQFF.

V is TRBV2 and J is TRBJ1-1; D is undetermined. CDR3 length: 14 amino acids. Per the germline V gene, CDR1 is SNHLY and CDR2 is FYNNEI. V was pared by 5 bases and J by 4 bases, with 14 bases between. CDR3: CASSSTRLSTEAFF. The DNA for the CDR3 is TGTGCCAGCAGTTCGACACGGCTGAGCACTGAAGCTTTCTTT.

The chain carries TRBV18 and TRBJ2-5; 7 positions match TRBD2. This CDR3 comprises 15 residues. The V gene's germline CDR1 is KGHSH and CDR2 LQKENI. The V gene end was trimmed by 5 bases and the J gene end by 1 base; junction bases not matched to a gene: 7. CDR3 nucleotides: TGTGCCAGCTCAAGGGCTAGCGGTATCCAAGAGACCCAGTACTTC. It encodes CASSRASGIQETQYF.

The V gene is TRBV27, the J gene TRBJ2-7; 8 bases align to TRBD2. CDR1 and CDR2 (germline): MNHEY, SMNVEV (reference sequence). The V segment lost 7 bases and the J segment 4 bases; nucleotides outside the gene matches: 9. The CDR3 contains 14 residues. CDR3 sequence (DNA): TGTGCCAGCACCACCGGGGGGGCCCTTTACGAGCAGTACGTC. This sequence encodes CASTTGGALYEQYV.

As for this clone: This is likely a read error, given that the CDR3 carries no conserved phenylalanine or tryptophan at its end. Because the CDR3's place on the DNA is in doubt, the DNA is left out and the CDR3 is given as listed by TCRdb. The chain employs TRBV28 and TRBJ2-7; the table assigns TRBD1, which was not confirmed against the DNA. Germline assignment: CDR1 MDHEN and CDR2 SYDVKM. The CDR3 length is 12 residues, termini included. CDR3 in amino acids: CASSSPTGAPSL.

The J gene is TRBJ1-1, the V gene TRBV29-1; D unclear. Germline V gene sequence: CDR1 SQVTM, CDR2 ANQGSEA. V was pared by 7 bases and J by 0 bases, with 9 bases between. The CDR3 has 12 residues. The CDR3 nucleotides are TGCAGCGCTATCTGGCTGAACACTGAAGCTTTCTTT. Its protein is CSAIWLNTEAFF.

The gene calls are TRBV5-1 and TRBJ2-1; D unresolved. CDR3 length: 15 amino acids. Deletions cut 0 bases from V and 2 bases from J, with 9 bases between. CDR1 and CDR2 (germline): SGHRS, YFSETQ. CDR3 DNA: TGCGCCAGCAGCTTGGTGGCGGATACCTACAATGAGCAGTTCTTC. The encoded protein is CASSLVADTYNEQFF.

The chain joins TRBV19 to TRBJ1-4; TRBD1 is a possible D gene (5 bases). The germline V and J ends were trimmed by 6 bases and 5 bases, with 13 bases remaining between them. This CDR3 has 14 amino acids. Germline lookup yields CDR1 LNHDA and CDR2 SQIVND (reference sequence). The chain's CDR3 is CASSPDIINEKLFF. CDR3 nucleotide sequence: TGTGCCAGTAGCCCGGACATAATCAATGAAAAACTGTTTTTT.

The CDR3 DNA reads TGCGCCAGCAGCTTAGCGGGAGGGCACACCGGGGAGCTGTTTTTT. Translation gives CASSLAGGHTGELFF. The J gene is TRBJ2-2, the V gene TRBV5-1, with 10 bases identical to TRBD2. The CDR3 contains 15 residues. V lost 2 bases and J lost 3; bases outside the gene matches: 1. Germline V gene lookup returns CDR1 SGHRS and CDR2 YFSETQ.

The chain has TRBV7-6 and TRBJ1-4, with TRBD1 as a possible D gene (5 bases). The V gene lost 4 bases and the J gene lost 8 bases, with 17 bases spanning the gap. CDR1 and CDR2 (germline): SGHVS, FNYEAQ. The CDR3 sequence is 15 residues long. The CDR3 is CASSSGGVKGEKLFF. The DNA of the CDR3 is TGTGCCAGCAGCTCTGGGGGGGTAAAGGGAGAAAAACTGTTTTTT.

This chain uses TRBV7-9 with TRBJ1-1; D call uncertain. Per germline, CDR1 SEHNR and CDR2 FQNEAQ (reference sequence). The CDR3 sequence is 10 residues long. The V gene lost 8 bases and the J gene lost 6 bases, with 7 bases spanning the gap. The DNA of the CDR3 is TGTGCCAGCGGTCGGTCTGAAGCTTTCTTT. Its protein product is CASGRSEAFF.

Regarding this clone: The conserved phenylalanine or tryptophan normally closing the CDR3 is absent here, so this likely arose from a read error. CDR3 DNA sequence: TGTGCCAGCAGCTTAGATCATTCGGGGAGCTACACCTCC. Its protein product is CASSLDHSGSYTS. This sequence joins TRBV7-3 and TRBJ1-2; D call uncertain. The CDR3 sequence is 13 residues long. V lost 2 bases and J lost 9, with 13 bases in between. In germline, CDR1 is SGHTA, CDR2 FQGTGA.

The rearrangement joins TRBV6-5 to TRBJ2-3; 8 bases are a match to TRBD2. The germline gives CDR1 MNHEY, CDR2 SVGAGI. J lost 2 bases, V lost 4 bases, and 8 bases had no gene match. This CDR3 contains 16 residues. The CDR3 is CASSWVAGLLTDTQYF. As DNA, the CDR3 is TGTGCCAGCAGTTGGGTAGCGGGACTACTCACAGATACGCAGTATTTT.